This T cell receptor (beta chain) derives from a study of T-cell reconstitution after alpha-beta-depleted transplantation in children. A library of TCRbeta sequences, prepared with unique molecular identifiers, was generated. TCRdb reanalysed the PCR reads using MiXCR and keeps one entry per CDR3 protein. The repertoire consists of 150,000 to 250,000 distinct CDR3 sequences, with 14% to 15% occurring once and the leading ten covering approximately 13%. At least ten counts were recorded for this clonotype. The germline CDR1 and CDR2 sequences are MNHEY and SVGAGI. The V gene lost 6 bases and the J gene lost 7 bases, with 16 bases spanning the gap. CDR3 length equals 14 residues.

The clonotype originates from a human donor who donated a stem cell graft to a child with acute lymphoblastic leukemia. Sample: PBMCs from the stem cell graft donor, taken from the stem cell graft. The V call is TRBV6-5, the J call TRBJ2-4; TRBD2 might be the D (7 bases). CDR3 bases: TGTGCCAGCAGCTCCGGGTGGGGGGGCAACATTCAGTACTTC. Translating it yields CASSSGWGGNIQYF.